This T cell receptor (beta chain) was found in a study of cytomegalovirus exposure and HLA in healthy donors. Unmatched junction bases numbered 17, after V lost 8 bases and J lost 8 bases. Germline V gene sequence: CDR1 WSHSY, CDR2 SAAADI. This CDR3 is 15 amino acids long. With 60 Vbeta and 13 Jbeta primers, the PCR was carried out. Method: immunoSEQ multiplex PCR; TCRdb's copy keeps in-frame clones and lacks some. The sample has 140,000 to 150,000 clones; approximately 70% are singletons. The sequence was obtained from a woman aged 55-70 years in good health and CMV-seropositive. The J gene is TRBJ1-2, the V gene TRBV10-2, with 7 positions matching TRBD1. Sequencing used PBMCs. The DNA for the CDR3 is TGCGCCAGCGGGGCGACTGCACAGGGGCTGGGAGGCTACACCTTC. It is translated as CASGATAQGLGGYTF.